Detailed here is one T cell receptor beta chain. Its matching antigen is unknown. The data derive from a study of CD8 T cells in ankylosing spondylitis. Broader study findings: It appeared that ankylosing spondylitis blood was characterized by a TCR beta motif of fewer than 10 highly homologous variants. Disease-linked clones reportedly concentrated significantly in matched ankylosing spondylitis synovial fluid.

The CDR3 has 13 amino acids. V lost 2 bases and J lost 4, with 9 bases in between. The germline gives CDR1 MNHEY, CDR2 SVGEGT. It was by quantitative 5'-RACE with molecular barcodes that TCR beta libraries were made. TCRdb independently ran MiXCR on the 5' RACE reads; one entry per CDR3 protein. Among some 800,000 distinct CDR3 sequences, approximately 12% were seen once, and the ten largest hold 0.51%. The chain joins TRBV6-2 or TRBV6-3 to TRBJ2-7, with a weak D call TRBD2 (5 bases). The source material was blood, either unsorted or a sorted T cell fraction (not recorded which). The sequence derives from a male donor with ankylosing spondylitis. The CDR3 loop reads CASSYTGKYEQYF. CDR3 nucleotides: TGTGCCAGCAGTTACACGGGAAAGTACGAGCAGTACTTC.